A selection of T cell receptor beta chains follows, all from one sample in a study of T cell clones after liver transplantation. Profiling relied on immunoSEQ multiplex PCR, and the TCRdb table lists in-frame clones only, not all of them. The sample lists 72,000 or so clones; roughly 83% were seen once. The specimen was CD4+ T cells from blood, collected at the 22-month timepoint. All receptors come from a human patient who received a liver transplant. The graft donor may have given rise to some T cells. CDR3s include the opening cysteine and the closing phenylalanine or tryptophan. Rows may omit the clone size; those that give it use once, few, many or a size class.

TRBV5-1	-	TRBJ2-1	CASSLVSAGGGHNEQFF
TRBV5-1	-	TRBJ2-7	CASSTTSGGVYEQYF
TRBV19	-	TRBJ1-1	CASSIFGQGMRMNTEAFF
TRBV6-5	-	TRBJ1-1	CASTRLLSTEAFF
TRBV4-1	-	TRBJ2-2	CASSQDSGIRLGELFF
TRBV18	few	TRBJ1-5	CASSPPGVKPQHF
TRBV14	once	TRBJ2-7	CASSPRMGSGQGAYEQYF
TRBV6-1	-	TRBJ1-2	CASSEGRDRGLYGYTF
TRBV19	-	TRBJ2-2	CASGHKQNTGELFF
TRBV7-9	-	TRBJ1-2	CASSQGQNLNYGYTF
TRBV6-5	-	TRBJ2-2	CASSVGGADTGELFF
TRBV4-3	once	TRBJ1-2	CASSRPGGTGGYTF
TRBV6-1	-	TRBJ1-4	CASSGTGGRTNEKLFF
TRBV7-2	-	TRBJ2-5	CASSLGAYGETQYF
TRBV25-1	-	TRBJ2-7	CASSGNYYEQYF
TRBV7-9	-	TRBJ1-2	CAGQGQGDRVGGYTF
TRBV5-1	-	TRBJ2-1	CASSSRQGSGYNEQFF
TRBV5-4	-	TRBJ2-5	CASSSTRLLYQETQYF
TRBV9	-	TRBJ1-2	CASSVGIGVEGYTF
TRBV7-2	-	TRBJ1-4	CASSLFVNNEKLFF
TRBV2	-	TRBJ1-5	CASGNQPQHF
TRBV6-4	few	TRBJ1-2	CASSEEGGRGYTF
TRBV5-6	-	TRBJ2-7	CASSLEVVGRSYEQYF
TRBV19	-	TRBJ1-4	CASSMAGQGGEKLFF
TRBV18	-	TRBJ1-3	CASSPDGSSGNTIYF
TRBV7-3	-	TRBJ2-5	CASSLSGGLWETQYF
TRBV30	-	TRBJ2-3	CAWARGRSTDTQYF
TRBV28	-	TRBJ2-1	CASSPGVRDEQFF
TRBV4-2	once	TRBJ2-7	CASSQGQGSYEQYF
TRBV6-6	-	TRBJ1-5	CASGREDSNQPQHF
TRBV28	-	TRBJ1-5	CASSGSNQPQHF
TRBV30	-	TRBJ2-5	CACHGDRVIQETQYF
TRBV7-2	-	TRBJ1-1	CASSVDRGRAFF
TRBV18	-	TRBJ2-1	CASSPFASGSYNEQFF
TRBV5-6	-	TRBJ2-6	CASSLVSAGANVLTF
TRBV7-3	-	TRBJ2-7	CASSLGAHSGEQYF
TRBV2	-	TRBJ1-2	CASTGTVTPYGYTF
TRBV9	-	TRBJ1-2	CASSVAGNAAGYTF
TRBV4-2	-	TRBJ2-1	CASSQDGWGTGGRNEQFF
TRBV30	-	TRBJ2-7	CAWSGTGKKNEQYF
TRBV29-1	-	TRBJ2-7	CSVDHPRYEQYF
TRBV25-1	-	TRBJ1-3	CASSSSLSSGNTIYF
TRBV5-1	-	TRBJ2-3	CASSLEILIGTDTQYF
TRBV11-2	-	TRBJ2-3	CASSWNYRSRGNTDTQYF
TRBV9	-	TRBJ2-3	CASSLMGTIGTDTQYF
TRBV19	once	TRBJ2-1	CASSTRTGKSYNEQFF
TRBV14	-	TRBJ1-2	CASSPIQGRGYTF
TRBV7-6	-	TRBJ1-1	CASSAGGNTEAFF
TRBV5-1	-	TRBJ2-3	CASSLTGGRGTDTQYF
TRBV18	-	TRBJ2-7	CASSPSPAALAGGTPLYEQYF
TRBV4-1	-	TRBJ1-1	CASSHGGSGFGNTEAFF
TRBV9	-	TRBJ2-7	CASSVVGPHYEQYF
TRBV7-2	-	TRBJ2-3	CATAGGSDTQYF
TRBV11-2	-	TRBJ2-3	CASSRTGGLAGVDTQYF
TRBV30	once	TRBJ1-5	CAWSVLNSNQPQHF